A selection of T cell receptor beta chains follows, all from one sample in a study of T cells in Graves' hyperthyroidism and ophthalmopathy. Each CDR3 protein gets one entry after TCRdb re-called the multiplex PCR reads with MiXCR. Of roughly 570,000 distinct CDR3 sequences in the sample, around 14% are singletons; the top ten hold 6.5% to 8%. The sequencing input was blood. Every receptor here comes from a woman aged 25-40 years with Graves' hyperthyroidism. Each CDR3 is given with its conserved first and last residue. D genes are given only for firm matches. Expanded clones are given a class, and other clones once, few, many or no size at all.

V: TRBV28; D: NA; size: NA; J: TRBJ1-6; DNA: TGTGCCAATTCGCGGGGGTCAAGCGATAATTCACCCCTCCACTTT; CDR3: CANSRGSSDNSPLHF
V: TRBV7-2; D: NA; size: NA; J: TRBJ1-4; DNA: TGTGCCAGCAGCTTACAGGCACGGGATGAAAAACTGTTTTTT; CDR3: CASSLQARDEKLFF
V: TRBV6-5; D: NA; size: many; J: TRBJ2-3; DNA: TGTGCCAGCAGTTACTCGATTTTCGGAACAGATACGCAGTATTTT; CDR3: CASSYSIFGTDTQYF
V: TRBV20-1; D: NA; size: once; J: TRBJ2-1; DNA: TGCAGTGCTAGAGTAAACGGACTTTACAATGAGCAGTTCTTC; CDR3: CSARVNGLYNEQFF
V: TRBV6-1; D: TRBD2; size: many; J: TRBJ2-5; DNA: TGTGCCAGCAAAACGCGACTAGCGGTCCGGGAGACCCAGTACTTC; CDR3: CASKTRLAVRETQYF
V: TRBV7-2; D: NA; size: few; J: TRBJ2-2; DNA: TGTGCCAGCAGCTTAGCCGGGGACAACACCGGGGAGCTGTTTTTT; CDR3: CASSLAGDNTGELFF
V: TRBV12-3/TRBV12-4; D: NA; size: few; J: TRBJ1-1; DNA: TGTGCCAGCAGTTTTCAGGGGTTTGGCACTGAAGCTTTCTTT; CDR3: CASSFQGFGTEAFF
V: TRBV20-1; D: NA; size: many; J: TRBJ2-3; DNA: TGCAGTGCTACTCCCAGACTAGAGCTCACAGATACGCAGTATTTT; CDR3: CSATPRLELTDTQYF
V: TRBV30; D: NA; size: many; J: TRBJ2-7; DNA: TGTGCCTGGAGTGTCGGAGGCCCCCTCTACGAGCAGTACTTC; CDR3: CAWSVGGPLYEQYF
V: TRBV2; D: TRBD2; size: many; J: TRBJ2-5; DNA: TGTGCCAGCAATCTACCCCCGGGAGGGCCTAGGGAGACCCAGTACTTC; CDR3: CASNLPPGGPRETQYF
V: TRBV15; D: NA; size: few; J: TRBJ2-1; DNA: TGTGTCACCAGCAGATCCCCGGGACACCACCGAATCAATGAGCAGTTCTTC; CDR3: CVTSRSPGHHRINEQFF
V: TRBV20-1; D: NA; size: many; J: TRBJ2-2; DNA: TGCAGTGCTAGAGACGCCGGGAGTTTCGGCACCGGGGAGCTGTTTTTT; CDR3: CSARDAGSFGTGELFF
V: TRBV20-1; D: TRBD2; size: many; J: TRBJ2-3; DNA: TGCAGTGCGAATCTCGGGGCTAGCGGGAGGACCAGCACAGATACGCAGTATTTT; CDR3: CSANLGASGRTSTDTQYF
V: TRBV19; D: TRBD2; size: NA; J: TRBJ2-7; DNA: TGTGCCAGTAGTATAGCGGGAGGGCTGTACGAGCAGTACTTC; CDR3: CASSIAGGLYEQYF
V: TRBV6-2/TRBV6-3; D: NA; size: many; J: TRBJ2-2; DNA: TGTGCCAGCATTCCAGGGATCGCGAACACCGGGGAGCTGTTTTTT; CDR3: CASIPGIANTGELFF
V: TRBV7-2; D: TRBD2; size: NA; J: TRBJ2-7; DNA: TGTGCCAGCAGCTTCACCGGGACTAACCCAAAGTACTTC; CDR3: CASSFTGTNPKYF
V: TRBV29-1; D: NA; size: many; J: TRBJ2-1; DNA: TGCAGCGTTGAAGGAGGTTACGGGCCTACCGACCCCAATGAGCAGTTCTTC; CDR3: CSVEGGYGPTDPNEQFF
V: TRBV20-1; D: TRBD2; size: many; J: TRBJ2-1; DNA: TGCAGTGCTGAACCGGGACTAGCGGGAGAGGGAGCCGTAACTGATGGCAATGAGCAGTTCTTC; CDR3: CSAEPGLAGEGAVTDGNEQFF
V: TRBV5-1; D: TRBD1; size: NA; J: TRBJ1-6; DNA: TGCGCCAGCAGCCTTTTGGACAGGGGTAATTCACCCCTCCACTTT; CDR3: CASSLLDRGNSPLHF
V: TRBV6-1; D: NA; size: few; J: TRBJ1-5; DNA: TGTGCCAGCACCAACGTCCACAGCAATCAGCCCCAGCATTTT; CDR3: CASTNVHSNQPQHF
V: TRBV7-2; D: NA; size: NA; J: TRBJ1-2; DNA: TGTGCCAGCAGCCGTAGTATGGGGCAGATTAATGGCTACACCTTC; CDR3: CASSRSMGQINGYTF
V: TRBV5-6; D: TRBD2; size: NA; J: TRBJ2-7; DNA: TGTGCCAGCAGCTCCCTGAGCGGGAGCTACGAGCAGTACTTC; CDR3: CASSSLSGSYEQYF
V: TRBV12-3/TRBV12-4; D: NA; size: many; J: TRBJ2-3; DNA: TGTGCCAGCAGTTCGGGGAGCTCATCCACAGATACGCAGTATTTT; CDR3: CASSSGSSSTDTQYF
V: TRBV2; D: TRBD1; size: NA; J: TRBJ2-3; DNA: TGTGCCAGCAGTGATCAGGGGGCCTCAGATACGCAGTATTTT; CDR3: CASSDQGASDTQYF
V: TRBV7-2; D: TRBD1; size: NA; J: TRBJ1-2; DNA: TGTGCCAGCAGCTTCCGGACAGGGGGCGTCGATAATGGCTACACCTTC; CDR3: CASSFRTGGVDNGYTF
V: TRBV5-6; D: NA; size: few; J: TRBJ1-5; DNA: TGTGCCAGCAGCTTTTGGGAAAGCAATCAGCCCCAGCATTTT; CDR3: CASSFWESNQPQHF
V: TRBV7-9; D: NA; size: NA; J: TRBJ2-3; DNA: TGTGCCAGCAGCTTAGCTATGACCAACCCCCTCACAGATACGCAGTATTTT; CDR3: CASSLAMTNPLTDTQYF
V: TRBV5-1; D: TRBD1; size: few; J: TRBJ2-3; DNA: TGCGCCAGCAGCTCCCGGGACAGGGAAACAGATACGCAGTATTTT; CDR3: CASSSRDRETDTQYF
V: TRBV30; D: TRBD1; size: NA; J: TRBJ2-7; DNA: TGTGCCTGGGGACAGGGGGCCTACGAGCAGTACTTC; CDR3: CAWGQGAYEQYF
V: TRBV20-1; D: TRBD2; size: many; J: TRBJ2-7; DNA: TGCAGTGCGGCCGGGACTAGCGTGAGGCAGTACTTC; CDR3: CSAAGTSVRQYF
V: TRBV11-2; D: TRBD2; size: many; J: TRBJ2-1; DNA: TGTGCCAGCAGTTCACCGGGACTAGCCCAAGGCAATGAGCAGTTCTTC; CDR3: CASSSPGLAQGNEQFF
V: TRBV7-6; D: TRBD2; size: few; J: TRBJ2-1; DNA: TGTGCCAGCAGTCAACGGGAGGGCGCCTTGACTGAGCAGTTCTTC; CDR3: CASSQREGALTEQFF
V: TRBV11-2; D: TRBD2; size: many; J: TRBJ2-6; DNA: TGTGCCAGCAGCCCTAGAGGGACTAGCGCATCCTCTGGGGCCAACGTCCTGACTTTC; CDR3: CASSPRGTSASSGANVLTF
V: TRBV7-2; D: NA; size: NA; J: TRBJ2-5; DNA: TGTGCCAGCAGCTTCGACAGAGAAGAGACCCAGTACTTC; CDR3: CASSFDREETQYF
V: TRBV15; D: TRBD1; size: few; J: TRBJ2-1; DNA: TGTGCCACCAGCAGAGGACAGGGGAATGAGCAGTTCTTC; CDR3: CATSRGQGNEQFF
V: TRBV11-2; D: TRBD2; size: many; J: TRBJ2-3; DNA: TGTGCCAGCAGCTTCACTAGCGTCACAGATACGCAGTATTTT; CDR3: CASSFTSVTDTQYF
V: TRBV11-2; D: TRBD2; size: NA; J: TRBJ2-5; DNA: TGTGCCAGCAGCTTAAGGACTAGCGGGAAACAGCAAGAGACCCAGTACTTC; CDR3: CASSLRTSGKQQETQYF
V: TRBV20-1; D: NA; size: many; J: TRBJ2-1; DNA: TGCAGTGCTAGAGATGTCAGGGACATATACAATGAGCAGTTCTTC; CDR3: CSARDVRDIYNEQFF
V: TRBV11-2; D: NA; size: many; J: TRBJ2-7; DNA: TGTGCCAGCAGCCCCACAGGAGTCTACGAGCAGTACTTC; CDR3: CASSPTGVYEQYF
V: TRBV12-3/TRBV12-4; D: TRBD1; size: many; J: TRBJ2-3; DNA: TGTGCCAGCAGTAACGGACAGGGGGCCGGCACAGATACGCAGTATTTT; CDR3: CASSNGQGAGTDTQYF
V: TRBV5-1; D: TRBD2; size: NA; J: TRBJ2-7; DNA: TGCGCCAGCAGCTTGACTAGCGGGAGTCCCTACGAGCAGTACTTC; CDR3: CASSLTSGSPYEQYF
V: TRBV6-1; D: TRBD2; size: NA; J: TRBJ2-7; DNA: TGTGCCAGCAGTCGCGGGGGACTAGCGGGAGCGGGGGAGCAGTACTTC; CDR3: CASSRGGLAGAGEQYF
V: TRBV15; D: NA; size: few; J: TRBJ2-7; DNA: TGTGCCACCAGCAGAGCTCGGGGGCTGGGGCAGTACTTC; CDR3: CATSRARGLGQYF
V: TRBV27; D: NA; size: NA; J: TRBJ2-7; DNA: TGTGCCAGCAGTTTAACGGGGAGGGAGCAGTACTTC; CDR3: CASSLTGREQYF
V: TRBV20-1; D: NA; size: once; J: TRBJ1-4; DNA: TGCAGTGCCCCCGCACAGGGTGATGAAAAACTGTTTTTT; CDR3: CSAPAQGDEKLFF
V: TRBV28; D: NA; size: many; J: TRBJ2-2; DNA: TGTGCCAGCAGTTTACCCCCTAGAAGCGGGGAGCTGTTTTTT; CDR3: CASSLPPRSGELFF
V: TRBV29-1; D: NA; size: NA; J: TRBJ2-3; DNA: TGCAGCGTTGTTCGGGAAAGCATTCATACGCAGTATTTT; CDR3: CSVVRESIHTQYF
V: TRBV12-3/TRBV12-4; D: NA; size: NA; J: TRBJ2-6; DNA: TGTACCAGCAGTTTAGCAGGAGGTGGGGCCAACGTCCTGACTTTC; CDR3: CTSSLAGGGANVLTF
V: TRBV12-5; D: NA; size: few; J: TRBJ1-6; DNA: TGTGCTAGTGGTTTGAGCTTAGGGACTTCAAGCTCCTATAATTCACCCCTCCACTTT; CDR3: CASGLSLGTSSSYNSPLHF
V: TRBV7-2; D: NA; size: many; J: TRBJ1-1; DNA: TGTGCCAGCAGCTGGGCGACTAAGAACACTGAAGCTTTCTTT; CDR3: CASSWATKNTEAFF
V: TRBV4-3; D: TRBD2; size: few; J: TRBJ2-1; DNA: TGCGCCAGCAGCCTCGTACTAGCGGGAGATTACAATGAGCAGTTCTTC; CDR3: CASSLVLAGDYNEQFF
V: TRBV7-2; D: NA; size: many; J: TRBJ2-3; DNA: TGTGCCAGCAGCTTACTGCGAGATACGCAGTATTTT; CDR3: CASSLLRDTQYF
V: TRBV6-2/TRBV6-3; D: NA; size: NA; J: TRBJ1-1; DNA: TGTGCCAGCAGTGAGCTCGGGGTTGAAGCTTTCTTT; CDR3: CASSELGVEAFF
V: TRBV29-1; D: TRBD2; size: NA; J: TRBJ2-3; DNA: TGCAGCGTTAACTTAGCGGGAGCGAGTACAGATACGCAGTATTTT; CDR3: CSVNLAGASTDTQYF
V: TRBV28; D: TRBD2; size: many; J: TRBJ2-7; DNA: TGTGCCAGCAGTTTATCCGGACTAGCGGGGACCTACGAGCAGTACTTC; CDR3: CASSLSGLAGTYEQYF
V: TRBV27; D: NA; size: few; J: TRBJ2-1; DNA: TGTGCCAGCAGTACTTACGGGCCCTACAATGAGCAGTTCTTC; CDR3: CASSTYGPYNEQFF
V: TRBV27; D: TRBD2; size: many; J: TRBJ2-7; DNA: TGTGCCAGCAGTCCCGGACTAGCGGGAGCGCACTCCTACGAGCAGTACTTC; CDR3: CASSPGLAGAHSYEQYF
V: TRBV15; D: NA; size: many; J: TRBJ2-7; DNA: TGTGCCACCAGCAGAGATCCGGGCAGGGTGATCTCCTACGAGCAGTACTTC; CDR3: CATSRDPGRVISYEQYF
V: TRBV11-2; D: NA; size: many; J: TRBJ1-1; DNA: TGTGCCAGCAGCTTAGCGGTCCCAGGGCTAAACACTGAAGCTTTCTTT; CDR3: CASSLAVPGLNTEAFF
V: TRBV9; D: TRBD2; size: NA; J: TRBJ2-2; DNA: TGTGCCAGCAGCGCTAGGTTATCTCTAGGGACTAGCGGGAGGATCGGGGAGCTGTTTTTT; CDR3: CASSARLSLGTSGRIGELFF